This is a list of T cell receptor beta chains from one sample in a study of Graves' ophthalmopathy and Graves' hyperthyroidism. In TCRdb, the multiplex PCR reads were re-called with MiXCR into one record per CDR3 protein. The sample lists almost 400,000 distinct CDR3 sequences, around 17% occurring once. Sequencing was carried out using peripheral blood. These receptors originate from a woman younger than 35 with Graves' ophthalmopathy. CDR3s include the opening cysteine and the closing phenylalanine or tryptophan. The D gene is left open where the match is weak. Only some rows state a clone size, as once, few, many or a class for expanded clones.

TRBV7-2	.	many	TRBJ2-5	CASSLDSRGRETQYF	TGTGCCAGCAGCTTAGATTCGAGGGGCCGGGAGACCCAGTACTTC
TRBV24-1	.	many	TRBJ1-5	CATSDTGFPNQPQHF	TGTGCCACCAGTGACACAGGTTTTCCGAATCAGCCCCAGCATTTT
TRBV29-1	.	many	TRBJ1-2	CSVGSGVGYTF	TGCAGCGTTGGATCAGGGGTCGGCTACACCTTC
TRBV28	.	.	TRBJ1-1	CASSLERFRIGTEAFF	TGTGCCAGCAGTTTAGAGCGGTTCCGGATTGGCACTGAAGCTTTCTTT
TRBV4-2	.	many	TRBJ1-1	CASSQDRRVNTEAFF	TGTGCCAGCAGCCAAGATAGGAGGGTCAACACTGAAGCTTTCTTT
TRBV7-6	.	many	TRBJ1-2	CASSLKQYGYTF	TGTGCCAGCAGCTTAAAACAGTATGGCTACACCTTC
TRBV15	.	many	TRBJ1-1	CATSRGDRLGTEAFF	TGTGCCACCAGCAGAGGGGACCGACTCGGAACTGAAGCTTTCTTT
TRBV27	.	.	TRBJ1-6	CASSLRGVGTDNSPLHF	TGTGCCAGCAGTTTAAGGGGAGTGGGGACGGATAATTCACCCCTCCACTTT
TRBV29-1	.	many	TRBJ1-5	CSLPRSRASNQPQHF	TGCAGCCTCCCCCGGAGCAGGGCAAGCAATCAGCCCCAGCATTTT
TRBV19	.	many	TRBJ2-5	CASSARQVAETQYF	TGTGCCAGTAGTGCGAGACAGGTCGCCGAGACCCAGTACTTC
TRBV12-3/TRBV12-4	.	many	TRBJ2-7	CASSQRGDGYEQYF	TGTGCCAGCAGTCAGAGGGGCGATGGGTACGAGCAGTACTTC
TRBV25-1	TRBD1	many	TRBJ1-5	CASSGRTGGALDQPQHF	TGTGCCAGCAGTGGGCGGACAGGGGGCGCGTTAGATCAGCCCCAGCATTTT
TRBV7-2	.	many	TRBJ2-2	CASSFPIGRGGELFF	TGTGCCAGCAGCTTCCCCATCGGGAGAGGCGGGGAGCTGTTTTTT
TRBV6-1	.	once	TRBJ1-1	CASRQGIDTEAFF	TGTGCCAGCAGGCAGGGGATTGATACTGAAGCTTTCTTT
TRBV11-2	.	many	TRBJ1-5	CASSPAGGHQPQHF	TGTGCCAGCAGCCCCGCGGGGGGACATCAGCCCCAGCATTTT
TRBV4-3	TRBD2	many	TRBJ2-2	CASSRQRGAWNTGELFF	TGCGCCAGCAGCCGACAGCGGGGGGCGTGGAACACCGGGGAGCTGTTTTTT
TRBV6-1	.	many	TRBJ2-2	CASSAGVRELFF	TGTGCCAGCAGTGCAGGGGTACGGGAGCTGTTTTTT
TRBV7-9	.	many	TRBJ1-1	CASSLVIPRNTEAFF	TGTGCCAGCAGCTTAGTAATCCCGAGGAACACTGAAGCTTTCTTT
TRBV27	.	many	TRBJ2-5	CASSPGTGDMETQYF	TGTGCCAGCAGTCCGGGAACCGGGGACATGGAGACCCAGTACTTC